The sequence of this T cell receptor (beta chain) was determined in a study of long-term antiretroviral therapy in people with HIV. On this clone itself: Its specificity is not known.

Per the germline V gene, CDR1 is MNHNS and CDR2 is SASEGT. The ends lost 1 base at V and 5 bases at J; junction bases unmatched: 6. CDR3 length: 15 residues. Treatment locations for all participants with HIV were in the United States. Survey-level resolution applied to immunoSEQ assay v3.0. The method was immunoSEQ multiplex PCR; TCRdb's version includes in-frame clones alone and lacks a portion of them. The profile shows 15,000 to 20,000 clones, approximately 80% of them singletons. Study findings and constraints: HIV repertoires spanned narrower CDR3 length ranges than controls. Clones showing expansion before ART dominated the repertoire at all time points.

The TCR was taken from a woman between 50 and 59 years old with HIV. This chain joins TRBV6-1 and TRBJ2-3, with TRBD2 matching 7 bases. Here the sequenced sample was unsorted PBMCs, taken 2.5 years before starting antiretroviral therapy. The CDR3 DNA sequence: TGTGCCAGCAGTGAAGGGCCGGGGAGGGGAGATACGCAGTATTTT. Encoded protein: CASSEGPGRGDTQYF.